The rows below give T cell receptor beta chains drawn from one sample of a study of blood T cells in healthy people across ages. TCRdb processed the 5' RACE reads anew with MiXCR; each CDR3 protein has one entry. Among around 800,000 distinct CDR3 sequences, roughly 60% were seen once, and the ten largest hold about 30%. Material for sequencing was blood. Receptors were obtained from a man aged 30 to 39 in good health. Each CDR3 is given with its conserved first and last residue. Fields, in order: V gene, clone size, J gene, CDR3 protein. Expanded clones get a size class; other rows say once, few or many, or leave the size out.

TRBV28,.,TRBJ2-5,CASSAPGSQETQYF
TRBV5-1,many,TRBJ2-1,CASSLEGLAPDEQFF
TRBV5-1,.,TRBJ2-1,CASSSQGGDYNEQFF
TRBV7-2,.,TRBJ2-1,CASSFLRLAGGNNEQFF
TRBV7-2,.,TRBJ2-1,CAGSSTSGGNGEQFF
TRBV29-1,.,TRBJ1-1,CSATNGNTEAFF
TRBV20-1,.,TRBJ2-7,CSARRTHGPPLYEQYF
TRBV9,.,TRBJ2-1,CASSVVRDRGDEQFF
TRBV10-3,.,TRBJ1-2,CAISALGPNYGYTF
TRBV9,.,TRBJ2-1,CASSVRGPGNEQFF
TRBV29-1,.,TRBJ2-7,CSVDSGQSYEQYF
TRBV7-2,.,TRBJ1-2,CASSFSGTGKGYTF
TRBV7-6,once,TRBJ2-1,CASSLAIAGGRYNEQFF
TRBV5-1,.,TRBJ2-1,CASSPIAGVPNEQFF
TRBV24-1,.,TRBJ2-3,CALGTGGSTDTQYF
TRBV3-1,.,TRBJ2-5,CACSLPRGTQYF
TRBV4-2,few,TRBJ2-1,CASSHRTGQYNEQFF
TRBV20-1,.,TRBJ2-5,CSAMGPTSGQETQYF
TRBV6-2/TRBV6-3,.,.,CVSRKGGQETQFF
TRBV7-2,few,TRBJ1-2,CASSRAGGNYGYTF
TRBV6-1,.,TRBJ2-3,CASSEVRDRATDTQYF
TRBV28,.,TRBJ2-7,CASSLTGTGGSYEQYF
TRBV11-2,.,TRBJ2-1,CASSSPLARNEQFF
TRBV21-1,.,TRBJ2-5,CASSKWTVYQETQYF
TRBV20-1,few,TRBJ2-1,CSAPLGAGTSGGNEQFF
TRBV7-2,.,TRBJ2-1,CASSLAVGNWNEQFF
TRBV28,once,TRBJ2-2,CASSPSTGRANTGELFF
TRBV10-3,few,TRBJ2-3,CAISEATGVADTQYF
TRBV12-3/TRBV12-4,few,TRBJ2-1,CASSVWTGRSYNEQFF
TRBV6-2/TRBV6-3,few,.,CASSLKRLTSYEQYF
TRBV7-6,once,TRBJ2-4,CASSLEPGLAKNIQYF
TRBV20-1,.,TRBJ1-6,CSARLDSPLHF
TRBV20-1,few,TRBJ2-3,CSAAGTSGRNTDTQYF
TRBV29-1,few,TRBJ2-1,CSVLAGGLNNEQFF
TRBV12-3/TRBV12-4,.,TRBJ2-5,CASSPSAETQYF
TRBV5-1,.,TRBJ2-7,CASSGGFFGQYF
TRBV7-2,few,TRBJ1-2,CASSLGRPSSYGYTF
TRBV6-1,.,TRBJ2-5,CAGASQNQETQYF
TRBV3-1,.,TRBJ2-4,CASSQGLAGVQYF